This paragraph reports one T cell receptor (beta chain). What it recognizes is unknown. Per-sample yields of isolated PBMCs were at least 6.5 million. Through a sample-barcoded 5' primer and a J-beta primer mix, a second PCR was run for roughly 7 to 11 cycles. Each cDNA molecule was tagged by a template-switch adaptor with 12 random nucleotides. Via MiXCR, TCRdb re-called the 5' RACE reads, giving one row per CDR3 protein. The sample carries roughly 730,000 distinct CDR3 sequences, 45% to 70% recorded once. This specimen belongs to a study of blood T cells in healthy people across ages. The CDR3 sequence is 16 residues long. With 0 bases removed from V and 0 bases from J, the gap between germline ends came to 12 bases. Germline assignment: CDR1 LGHNA and CDR2 YSLEER. Study-level findings and limits: Roughly linearly, TCR beta diversity per million T cells fell as age increased.

The receptor's source is a man aged 40-55 years in good health. This chain joins TRBV4-3 and TRBJ2-7, with D possibly TRBD2 on 6 matching bases. Sequenced: blood. For the CDR3, the DNA is TGCGCCAGCAGCCAAGAGTTAGCGGAAAGCTCCTACGAGCAGTACTTC. Protein: CASSQELAESSYEQYF.